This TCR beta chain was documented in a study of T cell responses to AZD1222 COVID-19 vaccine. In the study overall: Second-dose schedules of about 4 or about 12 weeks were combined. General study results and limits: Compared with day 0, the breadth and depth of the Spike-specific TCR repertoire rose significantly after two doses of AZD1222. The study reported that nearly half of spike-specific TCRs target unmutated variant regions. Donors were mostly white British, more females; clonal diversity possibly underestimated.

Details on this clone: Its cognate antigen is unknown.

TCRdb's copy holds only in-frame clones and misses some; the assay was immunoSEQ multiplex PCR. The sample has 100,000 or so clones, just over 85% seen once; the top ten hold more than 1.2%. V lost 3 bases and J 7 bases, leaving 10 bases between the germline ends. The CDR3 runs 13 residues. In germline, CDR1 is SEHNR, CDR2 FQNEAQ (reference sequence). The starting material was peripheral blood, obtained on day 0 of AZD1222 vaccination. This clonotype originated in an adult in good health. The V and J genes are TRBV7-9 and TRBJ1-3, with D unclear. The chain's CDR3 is CASSLDRGNTIYF. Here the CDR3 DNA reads TGTGCCAGCAGCTTGGACCGAGGGAACACCATATATTTT. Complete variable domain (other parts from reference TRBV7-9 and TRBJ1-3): DTGVSQNPRHKITKRGQNVTFRCDPISEHNRLYWYRQTLGQGPEFLTYFQNEAQLEKSRLLSDRFSAERPKGSFSTLEIQRTEQGDSAMYLCASSLDRGNTIYFGEGSWLTVV.